These T cell receptor beta chains were read from a single sample in a study of blood T cell repertoires in COVID-19. Data came from immunoSEQ multiplex PCR; TCRdb stores just in-frame clones and leaves some out. The data contain some 140,000 clones, approximately 80% of them singletons. Sequencing input: peripheral blood. These TCRs come from a woman aged 60-75 years with acute or convalescent COVID-19. Each CDR3 is given with its conserved first and last residue. Fields, in order: J gene, D gene, V gene, clone size, CDR3 DNA, CDR3 protein. D genes are given only for firm matches. Expanded clones get a size class; other rows say once, few or many, or leave the size out.

J: TRBJ1-2
D: TRBD1
V: TRBV15
size: -
DNA: TGTGCCACCAGCAGAGATAAGGGGGCCCGGGGCTACACCTTC
CDR3: CATSRDKGARGYTF

J: TRBJ2-5
D: TRBD1
V: TRBV7-2
size: -
DNA: TGTGCCAGCAGCGCTAGAGGGGACAGGGGGCGAGAGACCCAGTACTTC
CDR3: CASSARGDRGRETQYF

J: TRBJ2-7
D: -
V: TRBV5-4
size: -
DNA: TGTGCCAGCAGCTTGTCTTCGGGTAGCTCCTACGAGCAGTACTTC
CDR3: CASSLSSGSSYEQYF

J: TRBJ2-1
D: -
V: TRBV24-1
size: -
DNA: TGTGCCACCAGTGATTCTAGGCGGTACAATGAGCAGTTCTTC
CDR3: CATSDSRRYNEQFF

J: TRBJ2-6
D: -
V: TRBV28
size: -
DNA: TGTGCCAGCAGTTTTCTCTCTGGGGCCAACGTCCTGACTTTC
CDR3: CASSFLSGANVLTF

J: TRBJ1-1
D: -
V: TRBV27
size: few
DNA: TGTGCCAGCAGATATAACGGGTTCCAGAACACTGAAGCTTTCTTT
CDR3: CASRYNGFQNTEAFF

J: TRBJ1-2
D: -
V: TRBV7-9
size: -
DNA: TGTGCCAGCAGCTTGGTGCAGAAGTCCTATGGCTACACCTTC
CDR3: CASSLVQKSYGYTF

J: TRBJ1-2
D: TRBD1
V: TRBV2
size: -
DNA: TGTGCCAGCAGTCGGGACAGATGGGACTATGGCTACACCTTC
CDR3: CASSRDRWDYGYTF

J: TRBJ1-4
D: -
V: TRBV5-1
size: -
DNA: TGCGCCAGCAGCCCACAGGGTAATGAAAAACTGTTTTTT
CDR3: CASSPQGNEKLFF

J: TRBJ1-1
D: TRBD1
V: TRBV6-5
size: -
DNA: TGTGCCAGCGAGACCCTGGACAGGAGAAACACTGAAGCTTTCTTT
CDR3: CASETLDRRNTEAFF

J: TRBJ1-2
D: TRBD1
V: TRBV18
size: -
DNA: TGTGCCAGCTCACCACAGGGACAGGGGGACTATGGCTACACCTTC
CDR3: CASSPQGQGDYGYTF

J: TRBJ1-2
D: TRBD1
V: TRBV9
size: -
DNA: TGTGCCAGCAGCGTAGATATAGGGACAGGTACCTATGGCTACACCTTC
CDR3: CASSVDIGTGTYGYTF

J: TRBJ2-2
D: TRBD1
V: TRBV7-3
size: -
DNA: TGTGCCAGCACCCCAGGGGGACAACAGACCGGGGAGCTGTTTTTT
CDR3: CASTPGGQQTGELFF

J: TRBJ2-7
D: TRBD1
V: TRBV27
size: many
DNA: TGTGCCAGCAGTACGGGACAGGGCTACGAGCAGTACTTC
CDR3: CASSTGQGYEQYF

J: TRBJ1-2
D: TRBD1
V: TRBV7-2
size: -
DNA: TGTGCCAGCAGCTTAACCGGGACAGTCTTTAACTATGGCTACACCTTC
CDR3: CASSLTGTVFNYGYTF

J: TRBJ1-1
D: -
V: TRBV28
size: -
DNA: TGTGCCAGCAGTCTCTCCCCTCGGGGGTCTACTGAAGCTTTCTTT
CDR3: CASSLSPRGSTEAFF

J: TRBJ1-2
D: -
V: TRBV12-2
size: -
DNA: TGTGCAAGTCGCCGCCCCGAGGGCTACACCTTC
CDR3: CASRRPEGYTF

J: TRBJ2-3
D: -
V: TRBV7-9
size: -
DNA: TGTGCCAGCAGTGGTGGAACTATTAGCACAGATACGCAGTATTTT
CDR3: CASSGGTISTDTQYF

J: TRBJ1-6
D: -
V: TRBV6-2/TRBV6-3
size: -
DNA: TGTGCCAGCAGTCCCCTCCGGGGGGCGCCCCTCCACTTT
CDR3: CASSPLRGAPLHF

J: TRBJ1-6
D: -
V: TRBV18
size: -
DNA: TGTGCCAGCTCAGAGGTTGCAGGGGTCACCCTCCACTTT
CDR3: CASSEVAGVTLHF

J: TRBJ1-1
D: -
V: TRBV5-1
size: -
DNA: TGCGCCAGCAGCTTGGTCGGCGGCAACACTGAAGCTTTCTTT
CDR3: CASSLVGGNTEAFF

J: TRBJ1-2
D: -
V: TRBV18
size: -
DNA: TGTGCCAGCTCACCTATGGGAGACCTAGTCTATGGCTACACCTTC
CDR3: CASSPMGDLVYGYTF

J: TRBJ1-2
D: -
V: TRBV28
size: -
DNA: TGTGCCTCGCACCGGCGGGGCTTCAGCTATGGCTACACCTTC
CDR3: CASHRRGFSYGYTF

J: TRBJ1-2
D: -
V: TRBV10-2
size: once
DNA: TGCGCCAGCACCTCCAAGGCCAGGGGCTTAAGGGCTGGCTACACCTTC
CDR3: CASTSKARGLRAGYTF

J: TRBJ2-5
D: -
V: TRBV6-6
size: -
DNA: TGTGCCAGCAGTTCGCATTCAGGGGAAGGGGAGACCCAGTACTTC
CDR3: CASSSHSGEGETQYF

J: TRBJ2-2
D: -
V: TRBV11-1
size: few
DNA: TGTGCCAGCAGCTTAGACAGGGCCACCGGGGAGCTGTTTTTT
CDR3: CASSLDRATGELFF

J: TRBJ1-4
D: -
V: TRBV2
size: -
DNA: TGTGCCAGCAGTCATCCGGGGGAAAAACTGTTTTTT
CDR3: CASSHPGEKLFF

J: TRBJ1-1
D: -
V: TRBV9
size: -
DNA: TGTGCCAGCAGCGTGACTGGGACAAGGCCTGAAGCTTTCTTT
CDR3: CASSVTGTRPEAFF

J: TRBJ1-1
D: -
V: TRBV6-6
size: -
DNA: TGTGCCAGCAGTTACTGGCGCAGTTCGGGCACTGAAGCTTTCTTT
CDR3: CASSYWRSSGTEAFF

J: TRBJ1-1
D: -
V: TRBV28
size: -
DNA: TGTGCCAGCAGGGAGAAAGGGGGTACTGAAGCTTTCTTT
CDR3: CASREKGGTEAFF

J: TRBJ2-5
D: -
V: TRBV6-6
size: -
DNA: TGTGCCAGCAGTTACGGCGCGGGAGAGACCCAGTACTTC
CDR3: CASSYGAGETQYF

J: TRBJ2-1
D: TRBD2
V: TRBV18
size: -
DNA: TGTGCCAGCTCACCCGGGCTAGCGGTTGACAATGAGCAGTTCTTC
CDR3: CASSPGLAVDNEQFF

J: TRBJ2-5
D: -
V: TRBV6-5
size: -
DNA: TGTGCCAGCATCCTAGGGGGGGGGACCCAGTACTTC
CDR3: CASILGGGTQYF

J: TRBJ2-7
D: -
V: TRBV11-2
size: -
DNA: TGTGCCAGCAGCCTACAGTCCTACGAGCAGTACTTC
CDR3: CASSLQSYEQYF

J: TRBJ1-5
D: -
V: TRBV29-1
size: -
DNA: TGCAGCGTTGATGGGGGGATTGGCCAGCCCCAGCATTTT
CDR3: CSVDGGIGQPQHF

J: TRBJ1-1
D: -
V: TRBV5-1
size: -
DNA: TGCGCCAGCAGCTTGGGAGCGGGTAGCACTGAAGCTTTCTTT
CDR3: CASSLGAGSTEAFF

J: TRBJ2-3
D: -
V: TRBV5-1
size: -
DNA: TGCGCCAGCAGCTCGGATTTAGGGGCAGATACGCAGTATTTT
CDR3: CASSSDLGADTQYF

J: TRBJ2-3
D: TRBD1
V: TRBV2
size: -
DNA: TGTGCCAGCACCCACCGACAGGGCCCTAGCACAGATACGCAGTATTTT
CDR3: CASTHRQGPSTDTQYF

J: TRBJ2-7
D: TRBD2
V: TRBV5-1
size: -
DNA: TGCGCCAGCAGCTTGGCGGGGGGCTCCTACGAGCAGTACTTC
CDR3: CASSLAGGSYEQYF

J: TRBJ2-6
D: -
V: TRBV29-1
size: -
DNA: TGCAGCGTTTCTGCGGTGGGGGCCAACGTCCTGACTTTC
CDR3: CSVSAVGANVLTF

J: TRBJ1-3
D: -
V: TRBV18
size: few
DNA: TGTGCCAGCTCACCAGAAGTTCATAGCTCTGGAAACACCATATATTTT
CDR3: CASSPEVHSSGNTIYF

J: TRBJ1-5
D: TRBD1
V: TRBV10-3
size: -
DNA: TGTGCCATCAGCGGGACAGGGGCAGGCAATCAGCCCCAGCATTTT
CDR3: CAISGTGAGNQPQHF

J: TRBJ1-2
D: TRBD1
V: TRBV28
size: few
DNA: TGTGCCAGCAGTCCCCCGACAGGGGGAGCTGGCTACACCTTC
CDR3: CASSPPTGGAGYTF

J: TRBJ2-1
D: TRBD1
V: TRBV7-9
size: -
DNA: TGTGCCAGCAGCATAGGACAGGGGGTGGATGAGCAGTTCTTC
CDR3: CASSIGQGVDEQFF

J: TRBJ1-5
D: TRBD1
V: TRBV6-2/TRBV6-3
size: few
DNA: TGTGCCAGCAGTTACCCGACAGGGTTGAATCAGCCCCAGCATTTT
CDR3: CASSYPTGLNQPQHF

J: TRBJ1-2
D: -
V: TRBV19
size: -
DNA: TGTGCCACCTCTCCAGGGTGGGATGGCTACACCTTC
CDR3: CATSPGWDGYTF

J: TRBJ2-1
D: -
V: TRBV21-1
size: -
DNA: TGTGCCAGCAGCCTCCGTAACGCGACCGGGACAGGGGCCCATGAGCAGTTCTTC
CDR3: CASSLRNATGTGAHEQFF

J: TRBJ2-5
D: TRBD1
V: TRBV6-5
size: -
DNA: TGTGCCAGCAGCGGACAGGGCCAAGAGACCCAGTACTTC
CDR3: CASSGQGQETQYF

J: TRBJ1-2
D: TRBD1
V: TRBV11-2
size: -
DNA: TGTGCCAGCAGCAGGGGGGACAGGGAGGGTTTGAACTATGGCTACACCTTC
CDR3: CASSRGDREGLNYGYTF